This T cell receptor beta chain was captured by sequencing in a study of early T cells in non-severe SARS-CoV-2 infection. Study-level background: Bulk RNA from unsorted whole blood was sequenced; chains were unpaired.

Individual cDNA molecules each received unique molecular identifiers attached to them. TCRdb reanalysed the 5' RACE reads using MiXCR and keeps one entry per CDR3 protein. Among 50,000 to 70,000 distinct CDR3 sequences listed, about 10% were seen once. V dropped 5 bases and J dropped 3 bases, with 5 bases sitting between them. Germline CDR1 is MNHEY and CDR2 is SVGEGT. The CDR3 is 12 amino acids. Points from the study as a whole: Matches to VDJdb favored anti-spike CD8 responses and missed private and CD4 specificities.

This clonotype was seen repeatedly, ten times or more. As yet, its antigen is unknown. This clonotype originated in an adult who was a healthcare worker with PCR-confirmed SARS-CoV-2 infection or an uninfected control (not recorded which). The sequenced sample consisted of whole blood. V and J are TRBV6-2 or TRBV6-3 and TRBJ1-3; unclear D gene. CDR3 in amino acids: CASSGSGNTIYF. The CDR3 DNA reads as TGTGCCAGCAGTGGAAGTGGAAACACCATATATTTT.